What follows is one TCR beta chain and its context. The antigen is unknown. This entry is derived from a study of cytomegalovirus exposure and HLA in healthy donors. Study results and caveats: Later, an analysis found that common viral pathogens appeared to be linked with several of the most significant clusters. Looking again later, the authors saw that most CMV-associated TCR beta chains seemed HLA-restricted.

Germline V gene lookup returns CDR1 SGHRS and CDR2 YFSETQ. The CDR3 covers 15 residues. The ends lost 2 bases at V and 5 bases at J; junction bases unmatched: 6. This PCR relied on a set of 60 Vbeta primers and 13 Jbeta primers. TCRdb's table, derived via immunoSEQ multiplex PCR, lists solely in-frame clones and lacks some. The profile shows about 86,000 clones, about three quarters of them singletons. It was healthy bone marrow donors who served as donors. Nominally healthy donors provided the samples, though records likely missed some immune exposures. The sample was PBMCs. The V and J genes are TRBV5-1 and TRBJ1-2; 10 bases map to TRBD1. This receptor was obtained from a male donor in good health and CMV-seropositive. CDR3 loop: CASSLGTGDEYGYTF. CDR3 coding DNA: TGCGCCAGCAGCTTAGGGACAGGGGATGAATATGGCTACACCTTC. Full variable domain (missing parts from reference TRBV5-1 and TRBJ1-2): KAGVTQTPRYLIKTRGQQVTLSCSPISGHRSVSWYQQTPGQGLQFLFEYFSETQRNKGNFPGRFSGRQFSNSRSEMNVSTLELGDSALYLCASSLGTGDEYGYTFGSGTRLTVV.